This T cell receptor beta chain was retrieved from a study of cytomegalovirus exposure and HLA in healthy donors. With 2 bases removed from V and 4 bases from J, the gap between germline ends came to 12 bases. CDR1 MNHNY and CDR2 SVGAGI come from the germline V gene (reference sequence). There are 15 residues in the CDR3. The PCR contained 60 Vbeta and 13 Jbeta primers. Using immunoSEQ multiplex PCR, the repertoire was profiled, and TCRdb retains in-frame clones only, with some absent. This table holds around 100,000 clones. The specimen was PBMCs. The sequence came from a middle-aged man in good health and CMV-seronegative. This chain connects TRBV6-6 to TRBJ1-5, with D unresolved. The CDR3, as DNA: TGTGCCAGCAGTTACACTCAGGCGGGTAATCAGCCCCAGCATTTT. Translated: CASSYTQAGNQPQHF.